This T cell receptor (beta chain) is drawn from a study of T cell changes during pregnancy in multiple sclerosis. J was trimmed by 10 bases and V by 5 bases; bases with no gene match: 10. The CDR3 has 14 residues. The germline V gene encodes CDR1 MDHEN and CDR2 SYDVKM. Repertoires were generated with immunoSEQ multiplex PCR, while TCRdb's copy carries only in-frame clones and drops some. The profile shows 35,000 to 45,000 clones, roughly nine tenths of them singletons. The source of this sequence is a female donor with multiple sclerosis, enrolled in a pregnancy study. Source: CD4+ T cells from peripheral blood mononuclear cells, taken in the first trimester of pregnancy. V and J are TRBV28 and TRBJ1-1, with 10 bases aligning to TRBD1. CDR3 nucleotides: TGTGCCAGCAGTCACCCAACCCGGGACAGGGGAGCTTTCTTT. Translation: CASSHPTRDRGAFF.